The present TCR beta chain was sequenced within a study of vaccination effects on CD4 cells after COVID-19. The protocol was immunoSEQ multiplex PCR, while the TCRdb copy is restricted to in-frame clones and leaves out a portion. Found here are around 56,000 clones, approximately 80% of them singletons; the top ten hold roughly 3.2%. Subsequent to a culture period of 10 days, CD4+ T cells were isolated. Germline V gene lookup returns CDR1 MNHNS and CDR2 SASEGT. The germline V and J ends were trimmed by 0 bases and 0 bases, with 12 bases remaining between them. The CDR3 totals 18 residues. On this clone: Its specificity is unknown.

V and J are TRBV6-1 and TRBJ2-6; D not resolved. Sample: CD4+ T cells from PBMCs cultured without peptide, taken before COVID-19 vaccination. This TCR was recovered from a human donor who received a COVID-19 vaccine. CDR3 nucleotides: TGTGCCAGCAGTGAAGCAGTACCCTGGGCCTCTGGGGCCAACGTCCTGACTTTC. Translated: CASSEAVPWASGANVLTF.